This TCR beta chain was documented in a study of blood T cell repertoires in COVID-19. Study summary: Samples came from the United States, Italy and Spain, spanning acute and convalescent COVID-19. The analysed material was cDNA or gDNA that came from T cells, B-cell-depleted T cells, or PBMCs.

Original handling: From reference gene primer amplification, estimates of nucleated cell counts were derived. Repertoires were generated with immunoSEQ multiplex PCR, while TCRdb's copy carries only in-frame clones and drops some. V and J calls plus clone size are reproduced from that table; the DNA served to infer D and trimming. The table shows over 150,000 clones, with around 83% occurring only once. This clone was seen just once. Sequencing used peripheral blood. This TCR derives from a human donor in a cohort sampled during active COVID-19.

CDR3: CASSESGARRETQYF. CDR3 DNA: TGTGCCAGCAGTGAATCGGGAGCTCGGCGCGAGACCCAGTACTTC. This sequence joins TRBV2 and TRBJ2-5; D perhaps matches TRBD2 (6 bases). Trimming stripped 2 bases from V and 5 bases from J, with 15 bases between. Germline CDR1 SNHLY, CDR2 FYNNEI. This CDR3 is built from 15 residues.